This entry features one TCR beta chain sequence. What this receptor recognizes is not known. There are no base qualities to consult, and no much larger clone falls within one base. This sample stems from a study of T cell responses to AZD1222 COVID-19 vaccine (dated by TCRdb to about 2021). About the investigation overall: AZD1222 recipients whose second dose came at about 4 weeks and those whose second dose came at about 12 weeks were combined into one group, since spike-specific TCR depth and breadth did not differ between the two schedules. A total of under 250 trial participants underwent TCR sequencing, of whom approximately 200 had received two doses of AZD1222 and approximately 25 had received two doses of the MenACWY control vaccine. Enrollment into the trials was organized by age into subgroups of 18-55, 56-69 and 70-plus years, and those subgroups contained approximately 160, 26 and 62 TCR-sequenced participants, respectively. Overall study results and their limits: CD4 TCRs associated with the vaccine covered the entire spike protein, and the dominant responses were in regions 160-218 and 743-854. Conclusions about previously exposed vaccinees are limited, since just six AZD1222 recipients were seropositive for SARS-CoV-2 at baseline. In the small 56-69-year group, the increase in depth fell short of significance, most likely because of low power. After two AZD1222 doses, spike-specific TCR breadth and depth were significantly higher than at day 0 and than in MenACWY recipients. Because no samples from the day 14 peak response were available, repertoires could be characterized only after the peak T cell response. Nearly half of unique spike-specific TCRs reportedly recognized epitopes outside regions mutated in the B.1.351 and B.1.1.7 variants. Participants were mostly white British, with more females than males. The authors suggested clonal diversity may have been underestimated.

The time point label, as the study defines it: baseline before first vaccination. Vaccinee samples were obtained from the UK trials COV001 and COV002, which included a single-blind randomized controlled phase 2/3 trial of AZD1222 (ChAdOx1 nCoV-19) in healthy adults. For TCRbeta chain sequencing, PBMC samples were collected from trial participants at day 0 and at day 28 after the second dose. The CDR3 regions of human TCRbeta chains were analyzed by immunosequencing. In the paper's pipeline: Repertoire TCRs were matched against a reference library of SARS-CoV-2-specific TCRs generated with the MIRA antigen-specificity platform. Breadth meant the fraction of unique TCRs that were SARS-CoV-2-associated, whereas depth meant the fraction of total T cells that were SARS-CoV-2-associated. Each spike-specific TCR was assigned to its reactive spike region and to a CD4 or CD8 class using the MIRA data. Log10-transformed breadth and depth values were compared by one-way ANOVA with Sidak's multiple comparisons tests. TCRdb retrieved this table from immuneACCESS and kept in-frame rearrangements only. Not all clones are present; in checked studies, unresolved V genes account for under half, and no reason is known for the remainder. D and trimming come from the DNA, and the V and J calls and clone size come from that table. For this sample there are 120,000 to 150,000 clones; around 91% appear just once. The ten largest clones add up to around 5.5% of the sample.

V gives up 3 bases and J gives up 5 bases, and the segment between their germline ends measures 13 bases. Looking up the germline V gene yields CDR1 SGHTA and CDR2 FQGNSA. From cysteine to phenylalanine, the CDR3 is 14 amino acids long. The retained sequence is limited to the CDR3, 42 bases, with the frame set at the first base. The chain employs TRBV7-2 and TRBJ1-1, with TRBD1 tentatively as D gene (6 bases match). This TCR was recovered from an adult in good health. Sample: peripheral blood, taken on day 0 of AZD1222 vaccination. The CDR3 in this case is CASSFLWGRTEAFF. The nucleotides read TGTGCCAGCAGCTTCCTGTGGGGGCGAACTGAAGCTTTCTTT.